This TCR beta chain originates from a study of blood T cell repertoires in COVID-19. Study in general: The samples span acute and convalescent COVID-19 from the United States, Italy and Spain. The analysed material was cDNA or gDNA that came from T cells, B-cell-depleted T cells, or PBMCs.

The CDR3 runs to 16 residues. Germline CDR1 and CDR2: MNHNS and SASEGT. The trim removed 3 bases at V and 4 bases at J, leaving 6 bases unmatched. Produced via immunoSEQ multiplex PCR; TCRdb's table is partial and in-frame only. The data show around 300,000 clones, with approximately 90% seen just once and roughly 3.3% held by the top ten. This TCR was sampled from a middle-aged woman with acute or convalescent COVID-19. The chain couples TRBV6-1 to TRBJ2-5; 12 nucleotides match TRBD2. Sequencing used peripheral blood. CDR3: CASSDPLAGGLETQYF. Here the CDR3 DNA reads TGTGCCAGCAGTGACCCCCTAGCGGGGGGGCTAGAGACCCAGTACTTC.